Below, one TCR beta chain is given with its context. Germline-derived CDR1 and CDR2 are MDHEN and SYDVKM. CDR3 length: 13 residues. Between the trimmed V and J ends, which lost 2 bases and 4 bases, there was a span of 8 bases. The data were obtained in a study of cytomegalovirus exposure and HLA in healthy donors. Amplification used 60 Vbeta primers and 13 Jbeta primers. TCRdb's copy holds only in-frame clones and misses some; the assay was immunoSEQ multiplex PCR. The sample carries hundreds of thousands of clones, 78% recorded once. The rearrangement links TRBV28 to TRBJ1-2, with D possibly TRBD1 on 5 matching bases. This TCR was recovered from a male donor in good health and CMV-seronegative. Sequencing was done on a sample of PBMCs. The CDR3 sequence: CASSLSQGYGYTF. CDR3 sequence (DNA): TGTGCCAGCAGTTTAAGCCAGGGCTATGGCTACACCTTC.